This T cell receptor beta chain was sequenced during a study of blood T cell repertoires in COVID-19. On the study more broadly: Italy, Spain and the United States were the sources of the convalescent and acute COVID-19 samples.

The ends lost 5 bases at V and 11 bases at J; junction bases unmatched: 8. This CDR3 has 13 amino acids. CDR1 and CDR2 (germline): MNHEY, SVGAGI. Original processing methods: From reference gene primer amplification, estimates of nucleated cell counts were derived. Produced via immunoSEQ multiplex PCR; TCRdb's table is partial and in-frame only. The V and J calls and clone size were taken over from that table, and D and trimming were inferred from the DNA. The repertoire consists of about 250,000 clones, with 65% to 80% occurring once and the leading ten covering about 4%. The chain combines TRBV6-5 with TRBJ1-1; 10 bases align to TRBD1. The specimen sequenced was peripheral blood. The TCR sequence derives from a woman between 35 and 50 years old with active or convalescent COVID-19. In DNA form, the CDR3 reads TGTGCCAGCAGTACCGGGGGACAGGGGCGCGCTTTCTTT. Amino acids: CASSTGGQGRAFF.